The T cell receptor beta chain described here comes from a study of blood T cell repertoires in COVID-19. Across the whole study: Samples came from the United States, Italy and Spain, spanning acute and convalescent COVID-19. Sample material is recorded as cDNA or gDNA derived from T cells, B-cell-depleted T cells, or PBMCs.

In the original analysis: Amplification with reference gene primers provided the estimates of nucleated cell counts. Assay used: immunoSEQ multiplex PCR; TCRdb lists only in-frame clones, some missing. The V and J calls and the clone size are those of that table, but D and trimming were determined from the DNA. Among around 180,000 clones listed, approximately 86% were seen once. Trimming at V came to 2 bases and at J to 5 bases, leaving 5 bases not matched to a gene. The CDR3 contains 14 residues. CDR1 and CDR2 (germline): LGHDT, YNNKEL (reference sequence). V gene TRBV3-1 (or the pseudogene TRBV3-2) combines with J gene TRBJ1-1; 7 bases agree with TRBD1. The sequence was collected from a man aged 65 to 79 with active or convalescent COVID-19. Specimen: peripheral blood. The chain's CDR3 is CASSQSSGGTEAFF. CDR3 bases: TGTGCCAGCAGCCAATCCTCAGGGGGGACTGAAGCTTTCTTT.